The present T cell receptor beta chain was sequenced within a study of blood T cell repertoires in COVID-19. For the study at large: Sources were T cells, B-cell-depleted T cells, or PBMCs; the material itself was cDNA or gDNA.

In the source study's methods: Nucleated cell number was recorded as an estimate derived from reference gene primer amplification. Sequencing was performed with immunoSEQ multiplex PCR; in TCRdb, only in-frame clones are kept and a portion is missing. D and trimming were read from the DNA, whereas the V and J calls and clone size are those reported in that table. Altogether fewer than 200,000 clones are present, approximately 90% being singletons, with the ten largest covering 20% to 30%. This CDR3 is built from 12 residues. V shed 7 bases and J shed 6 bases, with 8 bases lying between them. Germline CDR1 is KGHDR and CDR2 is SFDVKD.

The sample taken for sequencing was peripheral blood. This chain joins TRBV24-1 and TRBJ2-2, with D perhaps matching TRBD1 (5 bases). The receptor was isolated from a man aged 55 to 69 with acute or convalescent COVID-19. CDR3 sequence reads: CATSRVAGELFF. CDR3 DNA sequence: TGTGCCACCAGCAGGGTTGCCGGGGAGCTGTTTTTT.